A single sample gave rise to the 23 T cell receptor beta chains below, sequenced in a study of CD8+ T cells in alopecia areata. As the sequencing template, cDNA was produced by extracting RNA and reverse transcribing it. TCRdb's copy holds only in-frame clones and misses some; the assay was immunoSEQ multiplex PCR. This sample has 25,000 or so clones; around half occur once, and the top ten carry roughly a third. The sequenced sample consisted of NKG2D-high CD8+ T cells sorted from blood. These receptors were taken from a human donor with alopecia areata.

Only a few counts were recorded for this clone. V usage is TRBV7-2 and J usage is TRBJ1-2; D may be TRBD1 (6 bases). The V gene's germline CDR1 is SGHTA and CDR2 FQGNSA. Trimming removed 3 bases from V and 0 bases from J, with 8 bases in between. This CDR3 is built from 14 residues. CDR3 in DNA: TGTGCCAGCAGCTTTAGGACAGCTAACTATGGCTACACCTTC. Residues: CASSFRTANYGYTF.

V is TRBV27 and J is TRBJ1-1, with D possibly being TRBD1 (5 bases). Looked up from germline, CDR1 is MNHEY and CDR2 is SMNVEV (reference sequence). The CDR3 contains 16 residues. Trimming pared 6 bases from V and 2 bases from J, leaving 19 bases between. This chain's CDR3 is CASRLTNGAGNTEAFF. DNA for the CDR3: TGTGCCAGCAGGCTAACCAACGGGGCCGGTAACACTGAAGCTTTCTTT.

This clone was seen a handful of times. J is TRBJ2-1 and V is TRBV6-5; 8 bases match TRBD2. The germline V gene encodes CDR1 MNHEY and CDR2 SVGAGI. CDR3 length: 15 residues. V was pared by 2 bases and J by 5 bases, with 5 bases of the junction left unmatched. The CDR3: CASSYTSGSHNEQFF. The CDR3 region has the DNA TGTGCCAGCAGTTACACGAGCGGGAGCCACAATGAGCAGTTCTTC.

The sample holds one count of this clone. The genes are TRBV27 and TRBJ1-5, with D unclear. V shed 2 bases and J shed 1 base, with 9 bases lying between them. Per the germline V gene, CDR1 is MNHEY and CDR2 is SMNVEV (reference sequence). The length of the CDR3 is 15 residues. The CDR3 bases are TGTGCCAGCAGTTTAAGCAGGATAAGCAATCAGCCCCAGCATTTT. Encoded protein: CASSLSRISNQPQHF.

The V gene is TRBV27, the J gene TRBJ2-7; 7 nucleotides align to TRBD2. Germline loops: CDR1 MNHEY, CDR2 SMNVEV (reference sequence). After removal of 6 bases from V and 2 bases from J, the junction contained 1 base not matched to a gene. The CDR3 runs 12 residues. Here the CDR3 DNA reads TGTGCCAGCAGGACTAGCACCTACGAGCAGTACTTC. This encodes CASRTSTYEQYF.

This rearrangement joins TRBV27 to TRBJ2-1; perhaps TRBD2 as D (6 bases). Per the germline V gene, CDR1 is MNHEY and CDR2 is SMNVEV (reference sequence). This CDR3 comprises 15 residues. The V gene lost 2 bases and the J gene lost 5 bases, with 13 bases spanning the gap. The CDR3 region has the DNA TGTGCCAGCAGTTTAGGAGGGACGATCCACAATGAGCAGTTCTTC. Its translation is CASSLGGTIHNEQFF.

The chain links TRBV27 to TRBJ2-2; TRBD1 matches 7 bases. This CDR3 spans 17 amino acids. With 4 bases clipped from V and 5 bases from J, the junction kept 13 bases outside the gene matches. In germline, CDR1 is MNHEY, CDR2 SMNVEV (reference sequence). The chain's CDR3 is CASSSATTGLATGELFF. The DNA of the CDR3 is TGTGCCAGCAGTTCCGCAACGACAGGGTTGGCTACCGGGGAGCTGTTTTTT.

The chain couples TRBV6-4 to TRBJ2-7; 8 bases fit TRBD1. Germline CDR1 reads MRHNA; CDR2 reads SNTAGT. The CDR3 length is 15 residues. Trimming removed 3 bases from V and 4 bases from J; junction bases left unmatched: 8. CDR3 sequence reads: CASSEERTGRYEQYF. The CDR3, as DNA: TGTGCCAGCAGTGAAGAAAGGACAGGGAGGTACGAGCAGTACTTC.

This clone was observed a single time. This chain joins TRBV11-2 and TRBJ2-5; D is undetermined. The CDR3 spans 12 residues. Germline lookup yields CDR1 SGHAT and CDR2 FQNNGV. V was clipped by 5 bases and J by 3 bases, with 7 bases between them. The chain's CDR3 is CASSASEETQYF. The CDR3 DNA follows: TGTGCCAGCAGCGCCTCGGAAGAGACCCAGTACTTC.

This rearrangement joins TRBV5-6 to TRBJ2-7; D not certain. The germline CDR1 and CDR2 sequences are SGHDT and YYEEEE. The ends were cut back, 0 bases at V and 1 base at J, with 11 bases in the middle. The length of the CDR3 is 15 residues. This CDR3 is CASSLGQELSYEQYF. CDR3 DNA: TGTGCCAGCAGCTTGGGCCAGGAGCTATCCTACGAGCAGTACTTC.

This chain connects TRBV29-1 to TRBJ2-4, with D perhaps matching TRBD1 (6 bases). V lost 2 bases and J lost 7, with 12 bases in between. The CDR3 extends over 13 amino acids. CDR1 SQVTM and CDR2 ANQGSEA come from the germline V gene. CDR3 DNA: TGCAGCGTTGAACCGTGGACAGAGAACATTCAGTACTTC. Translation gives CSVEPWTENIQYF.

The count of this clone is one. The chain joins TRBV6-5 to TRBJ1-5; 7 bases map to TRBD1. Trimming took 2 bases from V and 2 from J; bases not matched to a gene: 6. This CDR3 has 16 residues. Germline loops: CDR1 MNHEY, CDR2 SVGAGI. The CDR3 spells CASSYAGGLGNQPQHF. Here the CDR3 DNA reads TGTGCCAGCAGTTACGCAGGGGGATTGGGCAATCAGCCCCAGCATTTT.

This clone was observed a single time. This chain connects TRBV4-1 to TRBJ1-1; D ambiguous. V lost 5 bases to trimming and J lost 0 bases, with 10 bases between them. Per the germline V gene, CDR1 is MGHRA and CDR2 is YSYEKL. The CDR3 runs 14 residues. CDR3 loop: CASSVQIMNTEAFF. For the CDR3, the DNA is TGCGCCAGCAGCGTACAGATTATGAACACTGAAGCTTTCTTT.

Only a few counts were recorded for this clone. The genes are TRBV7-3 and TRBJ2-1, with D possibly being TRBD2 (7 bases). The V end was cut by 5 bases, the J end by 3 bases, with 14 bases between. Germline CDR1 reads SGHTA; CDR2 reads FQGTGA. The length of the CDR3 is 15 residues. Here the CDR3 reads CASSPKGGIYNEQFF. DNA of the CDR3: TGTGCCAGCAGCCCCAAGGGGGGGATCTACAATGAGCAGTTCTTC.

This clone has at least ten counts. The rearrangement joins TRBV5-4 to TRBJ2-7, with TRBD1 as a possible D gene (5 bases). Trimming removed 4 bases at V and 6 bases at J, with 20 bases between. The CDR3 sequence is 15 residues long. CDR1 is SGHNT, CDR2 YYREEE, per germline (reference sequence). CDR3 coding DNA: TGTGCCAGCAGCCCCTCGGATAGGGGCGGCGGCGAGCAGTACTTC. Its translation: CASSPSDRGGGEQYF.

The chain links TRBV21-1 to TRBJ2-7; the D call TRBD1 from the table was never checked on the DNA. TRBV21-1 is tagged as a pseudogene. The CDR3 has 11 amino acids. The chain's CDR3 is CASDRDYEQYF. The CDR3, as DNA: TGTGCCAGCGACAGGGACTACGAGCAGTACTTC.

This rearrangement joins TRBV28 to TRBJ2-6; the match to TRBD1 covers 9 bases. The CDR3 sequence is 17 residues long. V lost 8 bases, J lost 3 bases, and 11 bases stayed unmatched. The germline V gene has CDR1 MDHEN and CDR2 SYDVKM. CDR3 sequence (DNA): TGTGCCAGCCGCATGACAGGGGGATCATTTGGGGCCAACGTCCTGACTTTC. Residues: CASRMTGGSFGANVLTF.

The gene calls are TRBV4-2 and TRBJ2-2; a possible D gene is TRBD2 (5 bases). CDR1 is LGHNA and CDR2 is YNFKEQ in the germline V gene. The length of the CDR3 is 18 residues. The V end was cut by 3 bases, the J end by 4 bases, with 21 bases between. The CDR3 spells CASSQTPRPSSGTGELFF. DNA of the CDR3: TGTGCCAGCAGCCAGACCCCGAGGCCTAGCTCCGGCACCGGGGAGCTGTTTTTT.

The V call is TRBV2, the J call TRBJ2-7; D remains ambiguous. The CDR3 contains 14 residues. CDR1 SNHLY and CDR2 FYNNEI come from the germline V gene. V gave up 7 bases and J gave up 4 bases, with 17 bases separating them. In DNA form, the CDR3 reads TGTGCCAGCATGAATAGAAACAGACCTTACGAGCAGTACTTC. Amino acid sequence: CASMNRNRPYEQYF.

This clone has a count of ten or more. DNA of the CDR3: TGTGCCATGATGGAGAGCTACACCGGGGAGCTGTTTTTT. Protein product: CAMMESYTGELFF. The chain joins TRBV7-8 to TRBJ2-2; D gene unclear. V was clipped by 10 bases and J by 3 bases, with 12 bases between them. The CDR3 runs to 13 residues. The germline CDR1 and CDR2 sequences are SGHVS and FQNEAQ.

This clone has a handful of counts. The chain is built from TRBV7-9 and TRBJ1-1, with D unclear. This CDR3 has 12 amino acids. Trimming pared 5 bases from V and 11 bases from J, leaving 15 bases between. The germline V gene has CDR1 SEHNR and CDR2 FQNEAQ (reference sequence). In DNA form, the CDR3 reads TGTGCCAGCAGCGAAGACACCCTTTCGGCTTTCTTT. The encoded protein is CASSEDTLSAFF.

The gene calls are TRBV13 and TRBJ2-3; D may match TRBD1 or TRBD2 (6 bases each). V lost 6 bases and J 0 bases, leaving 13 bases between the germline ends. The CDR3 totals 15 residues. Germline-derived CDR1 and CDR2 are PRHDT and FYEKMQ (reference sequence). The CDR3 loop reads CASRPRGASTDTQYF. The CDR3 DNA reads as TGTGCCAGCAGACCGAGGGGGGCTAGCACAGATACGCAGTATTTT.

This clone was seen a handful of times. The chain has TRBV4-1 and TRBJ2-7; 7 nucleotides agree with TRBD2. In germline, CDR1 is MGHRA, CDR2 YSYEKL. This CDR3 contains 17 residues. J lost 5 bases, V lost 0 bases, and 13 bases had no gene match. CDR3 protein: CASSQETGTMDADEQYF. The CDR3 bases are TGCGCCAGCAGCCAAGAAACCGGGACTATGGATGCCGACGAGCAGTACTTC.